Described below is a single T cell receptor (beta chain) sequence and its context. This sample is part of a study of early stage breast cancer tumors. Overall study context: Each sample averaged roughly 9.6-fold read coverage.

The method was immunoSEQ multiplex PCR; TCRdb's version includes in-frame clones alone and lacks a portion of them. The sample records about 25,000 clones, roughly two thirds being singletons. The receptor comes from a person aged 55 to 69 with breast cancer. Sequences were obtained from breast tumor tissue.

CDR3 protein: CASSPDRPPYEQYF. CDR3 DNA sequence: TGCGCCAGCAGCCCGGACAGGCCCCCCTACGAGCAGTACTTC. This chain uses TRBV5-1 with TRBJ2-7; 7 bases line up with TRBD1. The CDR3 has 14 amino acids. J gave up 2 bases and V 4 bases, and 6 bases lay outside the gene matches. CDR1 SGHRS and CDR2 YFSETQ come from the germline V gene.